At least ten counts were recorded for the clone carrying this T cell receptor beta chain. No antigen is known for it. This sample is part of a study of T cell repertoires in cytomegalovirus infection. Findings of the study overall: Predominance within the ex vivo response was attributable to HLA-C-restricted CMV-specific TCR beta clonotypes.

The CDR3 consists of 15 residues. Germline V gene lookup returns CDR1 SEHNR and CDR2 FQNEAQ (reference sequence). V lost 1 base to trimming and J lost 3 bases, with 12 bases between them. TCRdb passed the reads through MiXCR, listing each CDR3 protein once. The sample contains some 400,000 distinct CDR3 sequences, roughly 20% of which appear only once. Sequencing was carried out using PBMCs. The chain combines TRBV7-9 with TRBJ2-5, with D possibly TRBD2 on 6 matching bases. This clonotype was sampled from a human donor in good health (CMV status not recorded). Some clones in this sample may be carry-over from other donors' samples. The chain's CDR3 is CASSLGGSGKETQYF. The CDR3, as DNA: TGTGCCAGCAGCTTAGGCGGTAGCGGCAAAGAGACCCAGTACTTC. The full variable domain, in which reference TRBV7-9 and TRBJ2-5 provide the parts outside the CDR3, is DTGVSQNPRHKITKRGQNVTFRCDPISEHNRLYWYRQTLGQGPEFLTYFQNEAQLEKSRLLSDRFSAERPKGSFSTLEIQRTEQGDSAMYLCASSLGGSGKETQYFGPGTRLLVL.